This T cell receptor beta chain emerged from a study of T cell changes during pregnancy in multiple sclerosis. Data came from immunoSEQ multiplex PCR; TCRdb stores just in-frame clones and leaves some out. The sample has 35,000 to 45,000 clones, around 90% seen once. CDR3 length: 14 amino acids. V dropped 0 bases and J dropped 4 bases, with 7 bases sitting between them. Germline V lookup: CDR1 SEHNR, CDR2 FQNEAQ (reference sequence). The rearrangement joins TRBV7-9 to TRBJ2-1; the D gene is possibly TRBD2 (5 bases). The sample consisted of CD4+ T cells from peripheral blood mononuclear cells, taken in the first trimester of pregnancy. The origin of this receptor is a female donor with multiple sclerosis, enrolled in a pregnancy study. The chain's CDR3 is CASSLAGVYNEQFF. CDR3 bases: TGTGCCAGCAGCTTAGCGGGAGTATACAATGAGCAGTTCTTC.